This T cell receptor (beta chain) is from a study of T-cell memory formation after mild COVID-19. The TCR alpha and TCR beta cDNA libraries, bearing sample barcodes and UMIs, were generated by 5'RACE using constant-segment primers. One entry per CDR3 protein results from TCRdb running MiXCR on the 5' RACE reads. Of about 110,000 distinct CDR3 sequences detected, more than 15% appear once; the ten largest clones hold roughly 27%. CDR3 length: 14 amino acids. CDR1 is MGHRA and CDR2 is YSYEKL in the germline V gene. With V trimmed by 5 bases and J by 6 bases, 4 bases remained unmatched. This clonotype was observed many times.

Sequenced material: PBMCs or a T cell subset sorted from them (not recorded which). This clonotype originated in an adult woman who had mild COVID-19 (a few samples of this study predate the infection). Cell type and time point are not known. This sequence joins TRBV4-1 and TRBJ2-3, with 11 bases aligning to TRBD2. The CDR3 is CASSRLAGLDTQYF. The DNA of the CDR3 is TGCGCCAGCAGCAGACTAGCGGGGCTCGATACGCAGTATTTT.